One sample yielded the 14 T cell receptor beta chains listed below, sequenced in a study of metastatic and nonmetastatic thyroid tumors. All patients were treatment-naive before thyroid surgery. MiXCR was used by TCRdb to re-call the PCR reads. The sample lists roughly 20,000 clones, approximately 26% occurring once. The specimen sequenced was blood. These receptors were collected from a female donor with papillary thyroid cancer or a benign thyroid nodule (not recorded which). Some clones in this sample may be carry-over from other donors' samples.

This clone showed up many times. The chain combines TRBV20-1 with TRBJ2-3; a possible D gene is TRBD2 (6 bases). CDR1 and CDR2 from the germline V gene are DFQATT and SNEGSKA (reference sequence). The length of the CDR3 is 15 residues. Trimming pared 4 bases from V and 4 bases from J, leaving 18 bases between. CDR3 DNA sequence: TGCAGTGCTATAGAGAGAGGGCGGGGTGCAGATACGCAGTATTTT. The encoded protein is CSAIERGRGADTQYF.

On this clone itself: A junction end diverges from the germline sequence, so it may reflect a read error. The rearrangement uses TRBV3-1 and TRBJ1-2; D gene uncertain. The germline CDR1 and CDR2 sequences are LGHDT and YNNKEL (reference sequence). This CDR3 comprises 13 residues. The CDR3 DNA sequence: TGTGCCAGCAGCCAGGCAGAGTCCTATGGCCACACCTTC. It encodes CASSQAESYGHTF.

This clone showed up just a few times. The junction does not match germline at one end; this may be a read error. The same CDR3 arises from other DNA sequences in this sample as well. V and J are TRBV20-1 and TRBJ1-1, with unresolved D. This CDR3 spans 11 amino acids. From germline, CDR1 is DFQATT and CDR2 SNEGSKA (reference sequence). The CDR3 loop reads CSARERPEASF. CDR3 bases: TGCAGTGCTAGAGAGCGGCCCGAAGCTTCCTTT.

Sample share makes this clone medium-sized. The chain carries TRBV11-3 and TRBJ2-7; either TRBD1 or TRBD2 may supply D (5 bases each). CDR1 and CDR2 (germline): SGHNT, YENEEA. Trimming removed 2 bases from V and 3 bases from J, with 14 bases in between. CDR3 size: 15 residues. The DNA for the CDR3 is TGTGCCAGCAGCTTACGGGACGGTCCAAGCTACGAGCAGTACTTC. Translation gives CASSLRDGPSYEQYF. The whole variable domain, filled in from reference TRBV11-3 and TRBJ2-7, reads EAGVVQSPRYKIIEKKQPVAFWCNPISGHNTLYWYLQNLGQGPELLIRYENEEAVDDSQLPKDRFSAERLKGVDSTLKIQPAELGDSAVYLCASSLRDGPSYEQYFGPGTRLTVT.

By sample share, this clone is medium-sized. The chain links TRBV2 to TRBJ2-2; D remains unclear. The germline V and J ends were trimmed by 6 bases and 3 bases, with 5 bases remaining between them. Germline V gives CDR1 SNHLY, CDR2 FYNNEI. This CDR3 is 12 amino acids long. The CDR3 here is CASSVDTGELFF. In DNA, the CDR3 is TGTGCCAGCAGCGTGGACACCGGGGAGCTGTTTTTT.

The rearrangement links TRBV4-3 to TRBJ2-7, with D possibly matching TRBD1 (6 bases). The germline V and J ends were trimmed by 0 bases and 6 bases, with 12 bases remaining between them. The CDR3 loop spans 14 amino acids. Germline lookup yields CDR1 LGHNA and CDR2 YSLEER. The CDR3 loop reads CASSQDRDTIEQYF. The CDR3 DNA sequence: TGCGCCAGCAGCCAAGATAGGGACACCATCGAGCAGTACTTC.

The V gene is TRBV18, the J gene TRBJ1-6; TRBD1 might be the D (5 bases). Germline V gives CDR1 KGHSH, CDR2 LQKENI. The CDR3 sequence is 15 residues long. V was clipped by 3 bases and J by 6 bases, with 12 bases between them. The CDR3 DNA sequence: TGTGCCAGCTCACCTCAAGGGGCTGGTAATTCACCCCTCCACTTT. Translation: CASSPQGAGNSPLHF.

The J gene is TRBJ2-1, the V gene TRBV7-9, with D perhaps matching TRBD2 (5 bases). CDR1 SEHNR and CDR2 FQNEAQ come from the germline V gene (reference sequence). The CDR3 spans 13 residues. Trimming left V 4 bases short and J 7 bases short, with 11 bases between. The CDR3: CASSSEGGNEQFF. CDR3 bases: TGTGCCAGCAGCTCTGAAGGAGGTAATGAGCAGTTCTTC.

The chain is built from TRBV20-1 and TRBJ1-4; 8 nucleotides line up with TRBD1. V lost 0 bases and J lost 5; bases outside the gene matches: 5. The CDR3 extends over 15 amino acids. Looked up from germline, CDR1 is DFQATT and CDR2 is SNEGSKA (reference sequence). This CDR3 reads CSAREGQAPNEKLFF. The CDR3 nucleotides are TGCAGTGCTAGAGAGGGACAGGCTCCAAATGAAAAACTGTTTTTT.

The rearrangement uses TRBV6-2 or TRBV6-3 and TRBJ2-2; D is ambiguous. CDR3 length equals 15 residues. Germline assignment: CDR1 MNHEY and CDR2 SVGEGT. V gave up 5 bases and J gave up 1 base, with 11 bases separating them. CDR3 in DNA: TGTGCCAGCAGTCTCCATAGCCGGAACACCGGGGAGCTGTTTTTT. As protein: CASSLHSRNTGELFF.

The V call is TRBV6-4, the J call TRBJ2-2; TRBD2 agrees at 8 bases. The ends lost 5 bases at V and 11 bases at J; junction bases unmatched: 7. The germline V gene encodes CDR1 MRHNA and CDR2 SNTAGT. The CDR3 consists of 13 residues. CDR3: CASSPREDGELFF. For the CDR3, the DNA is TGTGCCAGCAGTCCGCGGGAGGACGGTGAGCTGTTTTTT.

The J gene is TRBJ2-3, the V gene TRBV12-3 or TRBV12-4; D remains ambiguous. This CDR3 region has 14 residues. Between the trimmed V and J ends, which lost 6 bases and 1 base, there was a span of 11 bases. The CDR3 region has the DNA TGTGCCAGCAGCTCCGTCGTGGGCACAGATACGCAGTATTTT. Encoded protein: CASSSVVGTDTQYF.

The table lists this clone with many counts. CDR3 in amino acids: CASSRVPIDEQYF. CDR3 in DNA: TGCGCCAGCAGCCGGGTCCCTATCGACGAGCAGTACTTC. V and J are TRBV4-1 and TRBJ2-7; D ambiguous. The V end lost 4 bases, the J end lost 5 bases, and 12 bases lay between the germline ends. Germline values: CDR1 MGHRA, CDR2 YSYEKL. The CDR3 loop spans 13 amino acids.

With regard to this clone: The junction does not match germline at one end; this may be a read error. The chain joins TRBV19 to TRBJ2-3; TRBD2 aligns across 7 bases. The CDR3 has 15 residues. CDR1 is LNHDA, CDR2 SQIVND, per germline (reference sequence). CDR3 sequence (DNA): TGTGCTAGTAGAATTGGTGGCGGGGGAACAGATACGCAGTATTTT. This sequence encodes CASRIGGGGTDTQYF.